This T cell receptor beta chain was identified in a study of molecular identifiers for immune sequencing clone quantification. Study-wide results and caveats: Naive cells had under 1% of molecules in clones above 20 RNA copies, effectors over 97%. Sizes of highly expanded clones could be underestimated through identical TCRs sharing a barcode.

This CDR3 spans 17 amino acids. After removal of 5 bases from V and 8 bases from J, the junction contained 12 bases not matched to a gene. Note on this clonotype: What it binds is unknown.

Previously described methods with listed TCR primers produced the bulk TCR libraries. TCRdb independently ran MiXCR on the PCR reads; one entry per CDR3 protein. The sample holds 300,000 to 400,000 distinct CDR3 sequences, 24% seen once. The genes are TRBV12-3 or TRBV12-4 and TRBJ2-1; TRBD2 matches 13 bases. This sequence originates from a human donor in good health. Some libraries in this study had Jurkat cell RNA spiked in. Sequencing was carried out using naive CD8+ T cells from blood, with Jurkat cell RNA spiked in. Sample subset: FACS-sorted CD8+CD4-CCR7+CD45RA+ naive T cells. CDR3 coding DNA: TGTGCCAGCAGTCCCCGGAATGCCGGGACTAGCGGGGATGAGCAGTTCTTC. Translated: CASSPRNAGTSGDEQFF.